One T cell receptor beta chain is described in this entry. J was trimmed by 4 bases and V by 1 base; bases with no gene match: 4. The CDR3 contains 16 residues. Germline V gives CDR1 SGHAT, CDR2 FQDESV (reference sequence). The data were obtained in a study of blood T cell repertoires in COVID-19. About the research overall: The study drew acute and convalescent COVID-19 samples from the United States, Italy and Spain. The cDNA or gDNA used as material had been derived from T cells, B-cell-depleted T cells, or PBMCs.

Original data processing: Researchers report that nucleated cell counts were estimated from reference gene primer amplification. Some clones are missing from TCRdb's copy, which holds only in-frame ones; the method was immunoSEQ multiplex PCR. That table supplies the V and J calls and clone size; D and trimming were determined from the DNA. Among over 250,000 clones listed, 86% were seen once. The gene calls are TRBV11-1 and TRBJ2-2, with 9 bases matching TRBD2. The sequencing sample was made of peripheral blood. This clonotype originated in a middle-aged man who had recovered from COVID-19. The CDR3 loop is CASSLVAGGTTGELFF. DNA for the CDR3: TGTGCCAGCAGCTTAGTTGCGGGAGGGACCACCGGGGAGCTGTTTTTT.